The entry below gives a single TCR beta chain sequence along with its context. This sample is drawn from a study of blood T cell repertoires in COVID-19. Looked up from germline, CDR1 is WSHSY and CDR2 is SAAADI. CDR3 length equals 13 residues. The junction had 8 bases not matched to a gene; V was cut back by 8 bases and J by 8 bases. Assay used: immunoSEQ multiplex PCR; TCRdb lists only in-frame clones, some missing. The repertoire consists of about 87,000 clones, with around 87% occurring once and the leading ten covering roughly 6.8%. The sequence came from a human donor with acute or convalescent COVID-19. The donor label of this sample is uncertain. The chain employs TRBV10-2 and TRBJ1-4, with TRBD1 matching 7 bases. Sequenced material: peripheral blood. The CDR3 DNA reads as TGCGCCAGCCGACAGGGAGGAAGGGAAAAACTGTTTTTT. Translation: CASRQGGREKLFF.